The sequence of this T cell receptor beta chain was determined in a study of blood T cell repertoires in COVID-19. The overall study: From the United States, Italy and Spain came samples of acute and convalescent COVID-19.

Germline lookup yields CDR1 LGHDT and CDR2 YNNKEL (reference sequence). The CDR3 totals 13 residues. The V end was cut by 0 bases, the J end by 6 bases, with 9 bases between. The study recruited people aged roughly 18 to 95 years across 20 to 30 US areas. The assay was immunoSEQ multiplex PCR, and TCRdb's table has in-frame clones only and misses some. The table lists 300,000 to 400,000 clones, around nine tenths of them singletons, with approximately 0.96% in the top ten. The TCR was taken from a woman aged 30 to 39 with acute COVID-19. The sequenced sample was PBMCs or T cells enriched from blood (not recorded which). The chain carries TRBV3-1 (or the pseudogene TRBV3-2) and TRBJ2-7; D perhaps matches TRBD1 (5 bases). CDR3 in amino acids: CASSQDRVGEQYF. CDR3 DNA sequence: TGTGCCAGCAGCCAAGACAGGGTTGGCGAGCAGTACTTC.